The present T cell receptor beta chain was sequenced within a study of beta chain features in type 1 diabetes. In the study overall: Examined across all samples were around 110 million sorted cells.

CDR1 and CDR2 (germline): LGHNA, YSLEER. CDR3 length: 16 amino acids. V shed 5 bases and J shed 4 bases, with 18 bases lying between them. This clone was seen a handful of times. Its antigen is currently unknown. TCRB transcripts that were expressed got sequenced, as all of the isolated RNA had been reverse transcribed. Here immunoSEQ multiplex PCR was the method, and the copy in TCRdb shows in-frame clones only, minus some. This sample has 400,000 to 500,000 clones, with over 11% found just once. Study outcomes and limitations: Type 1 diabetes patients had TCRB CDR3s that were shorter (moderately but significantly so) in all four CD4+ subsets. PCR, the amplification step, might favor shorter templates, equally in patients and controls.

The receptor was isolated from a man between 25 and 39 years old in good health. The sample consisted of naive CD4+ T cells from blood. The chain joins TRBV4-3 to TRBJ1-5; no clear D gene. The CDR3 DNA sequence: TGCGCCAGCAGCGAAGGAGACGTCACGGGGAATCAGCCCCAGCATTTT. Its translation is CASSEGDVTGNQPQHF.